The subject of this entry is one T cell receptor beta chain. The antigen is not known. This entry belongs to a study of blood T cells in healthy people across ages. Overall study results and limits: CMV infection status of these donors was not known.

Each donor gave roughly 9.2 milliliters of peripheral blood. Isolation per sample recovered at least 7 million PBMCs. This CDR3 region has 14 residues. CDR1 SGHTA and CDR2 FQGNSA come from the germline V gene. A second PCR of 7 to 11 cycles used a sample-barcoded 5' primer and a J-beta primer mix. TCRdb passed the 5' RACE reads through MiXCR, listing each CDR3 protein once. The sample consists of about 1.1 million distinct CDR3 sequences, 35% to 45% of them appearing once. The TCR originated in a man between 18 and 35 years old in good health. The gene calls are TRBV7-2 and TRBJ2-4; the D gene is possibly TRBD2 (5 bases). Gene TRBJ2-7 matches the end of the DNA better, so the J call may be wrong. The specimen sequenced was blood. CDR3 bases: TGTGCCAGCAGCGTAGTGGAGGATTCCTACGAGCAGTACTTC. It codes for CASSVVEDSYEQYF.